These 4 T cell receptor beta chains originate from one sample sequenced in a study of T cells in localized non-small cell lung cancer. TCRdb's copy holds only in-frame clones and misses some; the assay was immunoSEQ multiplex PCR. The sample has around 140,000 clones, roughly 90% seen once. Sequencing was performed on peripheral blood, taken before any cancer treatment. These TCRs come from a female donor of 60 years or more with stage I lung adenocarcinoma.

The V call is TRBV27, the J call TRBJ2-3; 11 bases agree with TRBD2. The junction had 21 bases not matched to a gene; V was cut back by 6 bases and J by 1 base. Per germline, CDR1 MNHEY and CDR2 SMNVEV (reference sequence). The CDR3 is 21 residues long. The CDR3 DNA reads as TGTGCCAGCAGAAAATCCACCGGGCTAGCGGGAGGAAGAAGGGGCACAGATACGCAGTATTTT. This sequence encodes CASRKSTGLAGGRRGTDTQYF.

The J gene is TRBJ1-1, the V gene TRBV11-2; D call uncertain. V was trimmed by 2 bases and J by 1 base, leaving 8 bases between them. CDR1 SGHAT and CDR2 FQNNGV come from the germline V gene. The CDR3 has 14 amino acids. CDR3 DNA: TGTGCCAGCAGCTTATCGGTTGCGAACACTGAAGCTTTCTTT. It translates to CASSLSVANTEAFF.

The chain uses TRBV11-2 and TRBJ2-7; D is perhaps TRBD1 (6 bases). In germline, CDR1 is SGHAT, CDR2 FQNNGV. The CDR3 is made up of 16 amino acids. Trimming took 4 bases from V and 6 from J, leaving 22 bases between them. The CDR3 bases are TGTGCCAGCAGCTCTCGCCCACAGGGTTATCTATCCGAGCAGTACTTC. This translates into CASSSRPQGYLSEQYF.

The gene calls are TRBV7-3 and TRBJ2-6; the D call may be TRBD1 or TRBD2 (5 bases each). The CDR3 length is 16 residues. Germline lookup yields CDR1 SGHTA and CDR2 FQGTGA. V lost 2 bases and J lost 3, with 11 bases in between. The CDR3 protein is CASSLHGANGANVLTF. CDR3 nucleotide sequence: TGTGCCAGCAGCTTACACGGGGCGAATGGGGCCAACGTCCTGACTTTC.